The clone carrying this T cell receptor beta chain was observed a few times. Its antigen remains unknown. The CDR3 has 14 residues. V shed 0 bases, J shed 4 bases, and the junction held 1 base outside the gene matches. From germline, CDR1 is SGHRS and CDR2 YFSETQ. cDNA libraries for TCR alpha and TCR beta, carrying sample barcodes and UMIs, came from 5'RACE with constant-segment primers. TCRdb reprocessed the 5' RACE reads with MiXCR, giving one entry per CDR3 protein. Of roughly 450,000 distinct CDR3 sequences listed, about 20% are singletons. The data derive from a study of T-cell memory formation after mild COVID-19. Across the study: TCR clusters largely stayed donor specific.

Study outcomes and limitations: Still unconfirmed is whether the second-wave clones peaking on day 37 recognized SARS-CoV-2.

The sequence came from a man between 18 and 35 years old who had mild COVID-19 (a few samples of this study predate the infection). Cell type and time point are not known. The chain uses TRBV5-1 and TRBJ1-2, with 9 bases identical to TRBD1. The specimen was PBMCs or a T cell subset sorted from them (not recorded which). CDR3 protein: CASSLEQGAYGYTF. Written as DNA, the CDR3 is TGCGCCAGCAGCTTGGAACAGGGGGCCTATGGCTACACCTTC. The full variable domain, completed using reference TRBV5-1 and TRBJ1-2, is KAGVTQTPRYLIKTRGQQVTLSCSPISGHRSVSWYQQTPGQGLQFLFEYFSETQRNKGNFPGRFSGRQFSNSRSEMNVSTLELGDSALYLCASSLEQGAYGYTFGSGTRLTVV.